The sequence of this TCR beta chain was determined in a study of PD-L1 blockade in urothelial cancer. Study overall: Prior chemotherapy regimens per patient numbered 0 to 3. A median roughly 150,000 T cells were found in blood samples.

Time point meaning: peripheral blood 6 weeks after treatment start. This CDR3 is built from 15 residues. Germline CDR1 is SGHNT and CDR2 is YENEEA. Trimming shortened V by 5 bases and J by 2 bases, and 15 bases separated the two germline ends. TCRdb keeps only in-frame clones here, not all; method: immunoSEQ multiplex PCR. The data hold 45,000 to 60,000 clones, with more than 70% observed a single time. The origin of this receptor is a man aged 55 to 70 with urothelial cancer. This specimen consisted of PBMCs, obtained around atezolizumab (anti-PD-L1) treatment. The chain recombines TRBV11-3 with TRBJ1-1, with unresolved D. The CDR3 DNA sequence: TGTGCCAGCAGCCAAGCCGGGTCAAGAAACACTGAAGCTTTCTTT. Amino acids: CASSQAGSRNTEAFF.